These 27 T cell receptor beta chains were all obtained from the same sample, sequenced in a study of blood T cell repertoires in COVID-19. Here immunoSEQ multiplex PCR was the method, and the copy in TCRdb shows in-frame clones only, minus some. Of 45,000 to 65,000 clones in the sample, roughly 80% were seen once. Sequenced material: peripheral blood. These receptors came from a woman aged 55-69 years with acute or convalescent COVID-19.

The gene calls are TRBV6-5 and TRBJ2-7; D is unclear. Germline V gives CDR1 MNHEY, CDR2 SVGAGI. The CDR3 loop spans 14 amino acids. V was pared by 2 bases and J by 5 bases, with 13 bases between. Here the CDR3 reads CASSYGRIPNEQYF. CDR3 nucleotides: TGTGCCAGCAGTTACGGCAGGATCCCCAACGAGCAGTACTTC.

The rearrangement uses TRBV3-1 (or the pseudogene TRBV3-2) and TRBJ2-3, with 10 bases fitting TRBD2. In germline, CDR1 is LGHDT, CDR2 YNNKEL (reference sequence). This CDR3 has 19 amino acids. The trim removed 1 base at V and 0 bases at J, leaving 10 bases unmatched. This CDR3 reads CASSQGLAGALGSTDTQYF. CDR3 in DNA: TGTGCCAGCAGCCAAGGCCTAGCGGGAGCCCTCGGGAGCACAGATACGCAGTATTTT.

The chain has TRBV5-4 and TRBJ1-4; D may be TRBD1 (5 bases). The germline gives CDR1 SGHNT, CDR2 YYREEE (reference sequence). The CDR3 is made up of 18 amino acids. Trimming left V 4 bases short and J 4 bases short, with 23 bases between. CDR3 protein: CASSPGVGSGSHNEKLFF. CDR3 coding DNA: TGTGCCAGCAGCCCTGGCGTCGGGTCAGGGTCCCATAATGAAAAACTGTTTTTT. Filled out from reference TRBV5-4 and TRBJ1-4, the complete variable domain reads ETGVTQSPTHLIKTRGQQVTLRCSSQSGHNTVSWYQQALGQGPQFIFQYYREEENGRGNFPPRFSGLQFPNYSSELNVNALELDDSALYLCASSPGVGSGSHNEKLFFGSGTQLSVL.

The chain employs TRBV19 and TRBJ2-7; 10 positions match TRBD1. The CDR3 sequence is 14 residues long. V lost 7 bases to trimming and J lost 4 bases; unmatched junction nucleotides: 7. Germline lookup yields CDR1 LNHDA and CDR2 SQIVND (reference sequence). This CDR3 is CASTPTGGIYEQYF. CDR3 coding DNA: TGTGCCAGTACCCCGACAGGGGGCATTTACGAGCAGTACTTC.

J is TRBJ2-3 and V is TRBV7-8; 9 bases fit TRBD2. CDR1 is SGHVS, CDR2 FQNEAQ, per germline. V gave up 5 bases and J gave up 0 bases; unmatched junction bases: 3. CDR3 length: 15 residues. The CDR3 region is CASSRGLASTDTQYF. The DNA for the CDR3 is TGTGCCAGCAGCCGAGGACTAGCGAGCACAGATACGCAGTATTTT.

J is TRBJ2-3 and V is TRBV3-1 (or the pseudogene TRBV3-2); D unresolved. This CDR3 has 12 amino acids. Trimming removed 0 bases from V and 7 bases from J, with 5 bases in between. Germline V gene lookup returns CDR1 LGHDT and CDR2 YNNKEL (reference sequence). CDR3 in amino acids: CASSQERYTQYF. The CDR3, as DNA: TGTGCCAGCAGCCAAGAGCGTTATACGCAGTATTTT.

The rearrangement uses TRBV29-1 and TRBJ1-5; D might be TRBD1 (5 bases). The CDR3 is 13 amino acids. Trimming left V 4 bases short and J 6 bases short, with 13 bases between. Looked up from germline, CDR1 is SQVTM and CDR2 is ANQGSEA. The CDR3 loop is CSVAPGRRQPQHF. In nucleotides, the CDR3 is TGCAGCGTTGCCCCAGGGCGGCGTCAGCCCCAGCATTTT.

CDR3 residues: CASSRGGSYQETQYF. For the CDR3, the DNA is TGCGCCAGCAGCCGGGGGGGATCGTACCAAGAGACCCAGTACTTC. The J gene is TRBJ2-5, the V gene TRBV10-1, with 8 nucleotides matching TRBD2. The CDR3 consists of 15 residues. With V trimmed by 6 bases and J by 0 bases, 6 bases remained unmatched. Per germline, CDR1 WNHNN and CDR2 SYGVQD (reference sequence).

The genes are TRBV19 and TRBJ1-6, with TRBD1 matching over 9 bases. CDR3 size: 16 residues. The V gene end was trimmed by 3 bases and the J gene end by 10 bases; junction bases not matched to a gene: 10. In germline, CDR1 is LNHDA, CDR2 SQIVND (reference sequence). The CDR3 loop is CASSIQTGTGMSPLHF. The CDR3, as DNA: TGTGCCAGTAGTATTCAGACAGGGACAGGGATGTCACCCCTCCACTTT.

This clone has just a few counts. The chain carries TRBV6-1 and TRBJ2-5; maybe TRBD1 (5 bases). CDR3 length: 14 residues. Germline assignment: CDR1 MNHNS and CDR2 SASEGT. V dropped 1 base and J dropped 1 base, with 7 bases sitting between them. The CDR3 loop is CASSEGTFQETQYF. DNA for the CDR3: TGTGCCAGCAGTGAAGGGACATTCCAAGAGACCCAGTACTTC.

The chain uses TRBV28 and TRBJ2-2; 14 bases are a match to TRBD2. The CDR3 is 15 residues long. CDR1 is MDHEN and CDR2 is SYDVKM in the germline V gene. J was trimmed by 12 bases and V by 3 bases; bases with no gene match: 6. CDR3 in amino acids: CASSLTSGGEVKLFF. For the CDR3, the DNA is TGTGCCAGCAGTTTGACTAGCGGGGGGGAGGTGAAGCTGTTTTTT.

The chain employs TRBV10-3 and TRBJ1-1; 7 bases are shared with TRBD1. Germline V gene lookup returns CDR1 ENHRY and CDR2 SYGVKD. V shed 5 bases and J 3 bases; nucleotides not matched to a gene: 6. The CDR3 is made up of 14 amino acids. Here the CDR3 DNA reads TGTGCCATCAGTACGACAGGGTCTGACACTGAAGCTTTCTTT. Its translation: CAISTTGSDTEAFF.

This chain joins TRBV5-1 and TRBJ2-1, with 7 bases lining up with TRBD2. Germline V lookup: CDR1 SGHRS, CDR2 YFSETQ. V lost 2 bases to trimming and J lost 0 bases; unmatched junction nucleotides: 17. The CDR3 is made up of 20 amino acids. The CDR3 coding sequence is TGCGCCAGCAGCTTCCGGCCCGTTCCCCTAGCGGAGATCTCCTACAATGAGCAGTTCTTC. The encoded protein is CASSFRPVPLAEISYNEQFF.

This chain links TRBV21-1 with TRBJ1-2; the listed D gene, TRBD1, was not tested against the DNA. TRBV21-1 has pseudogene status. CDR3 length: 14 residues. The CDR3 nucleotides read TGTGCCAGCAGCAATGACAGCGAGGTAAGGGGCTACACCTTC. Translating it yields CASSNDSEVRGYTF.

This chain links TRBV10-3 with TRBJ1-2; 8 nucleotides agree with TRBD1. Trimming cost V 0 bases and J 3 bases; bases outside gene matches: 6. Germline V CDR1 and CDR2: ENHRY, SYGVKD. The CDR3 has 16 amino acids. This CDR3 reads CAISESTGGGDYGYTF. The CDR3 DNA is TGTGCCATCAGTGAGTCTACAGGGGGAGGCGACTATGGCTACACCTTC.

This clone was seen only once. The CDR3 coding sequence is TGTGCCAGTAGCTTAGGACACAGCCGCTACGAGCAGTACTTC. Protein: CASSLGHSRYEQYF. The rearrangement joins TRBV19 to TRBJ2-7; weak D call: TRBD1 (5 bases). Germline CDR1 LNHDA, CDR2 SQIVND (reference sequence). CDR3 length: 14 residues. V lost 6 bases to trimming and J lost 3 bases, with 15 bases between them. Variable domain in full (rest from reference TRBV19 and TRBJ2-7): DGGITQSPKYLFRKEGQNVTLSCEQNLNHDAMYWYRQDPGQGLRLIYYSQIVNDFQKGDIAEGYSVSREKKESFPLTVTSAQKNPTAFYLCASSLGHSRYEQYFGPGTRLTVT.

The chain recombines TRBV14 with TRBJ2-7; 7 nucleotides line up with TRBD1. CDR1 SGHDN and CDR2 FVKESK come from the germline V gene. Germline trimming cut 3 bases from V and 6 bases from J; bases unmatched to any gene: 2. CDR3 length: 12 residues. The CDR3 region is CASSQTGFEQYF. In DNA, the CDR3 is TGTGCCAGCAGCCAGACAGGGTTCGAGCAGTACTTC. Combining the CDR3 with reference TRBV14 and TRBJ2-7 gives the whole variable domain EAGVTQFPSHSVIEKGQTVTLRCDPISGHDNLYWYRRVMGKEIKFLLHFVKESKQDESGMPNNRFLAERTGGTYSTLKVQPAELEDSGVYFCASSQTGFEQYFGPGTRLTVT.

The chain recombines TRBV24-1 with TRBJ2-2; D is perhaps TRBD1 (6 bases). V shed 7 bases and J shed 5 bases, with 10 bases lying between them. Germline V lookup: CDR1 KGHDR, CDR2 SFDVKD. This CDR3 contains 13 residues. The CDR3 region is CATRPGATGELFF. The CDR3 region has the DNA TGTGCCACCAGGCCAGGGGCTACCGGGGAGCTGTTTTTT.

The chain recombines TRBV11-2 with TRBJ1-4; D possibly corresponds to TRBD1 (6 bases). Trimming stripped 6 bases from V and 7 bases from J, with 15 bases between. CDR1 and CDR2 from the germline V gene are SGHAT and FQNNGV. This CDR3 has 14 residues. The CDR3 loop is CASRTGGRTEKLFF. DNA of the CDR3: TGTGCCAGCAGGACCGGGGGGCGGACTGAAAAACTGTTTTTT.

V usage is TRBV2 and J usage is TRBJ2-7; unclear D gene. The CDR3 runs 12 residues. Germline V gene lookup returns CDR1 SNHLY and CDR2 FYNNEI. V lost 6 bases and J lost 2, with 8 bases in between. The CDR3 protein is CASRLEAYEQYF. The CDR3, as DNA: TGTGCCAGCAGGCTAGAGGCCTACGAGCAGTACTTC.

The rearrangement links TRBV27 to TRBJ1-6; TRBD1 might be the D (5 bases). The CDR3 has 14 residues. The V gene's germline CDR1 is MNHEY and CDR2 SMNVEV (reference sequence). Trimming removed 7 bases from V and 6 bases from J, with 13 bases in between. CDR3: CASKLGEVNSPLHF. The CDR3 DNA sequence: TGTGCCAGCAAGCTAGGGGAAGTTAATTCACCCCTCCACTTT.

The V call is TRBV24-1, the J call TRBJ1-1; no firm D call. The V and J ends lost 6 bases and 1 base respectively, with 5 bases between them. Germline CDR1 KGHDR, CDR2 SFDVKD. The CDR3 covers 12 residues. Here the CDR3 reads CATSNRNTEAFF. The CDR3 region has the DNA TGTGCCACCAGTAACAGGAACACTGAAGCTTTCTTT.

The CDR3 reads CATRAAGQPQHF. For the CDR3, the DNA is TGTGCCACCAGAGCCGCGGGCCAGCCCCAGCATTTT. The chain couples TRBV6-5 to TRBJ1-5, with D unresolved. The CDR3 consists of 12 residues. Germline V gene data show CDR1 as MNHEY and CDR2 as SVGAGI. The germline V and J ends were trimmed by 10 bases and 7 bases, with 14 bases remaining between them.

This clone was observed once. The chain uses TRBV30 and TRBJ1-1, with 8 positions matching TRBD1. The junction had 5 bases not matched to a gene; V was cut back by 6 bases and J by 2 bases. Germline-derived CDR1 and CDR2 are GTSNPN and SVGIG (reference sequence). The CDR3 covers 13 residues. The CDR3 loop reads CACQDRANTEAFF. CDR3 bases: TGTGCCTGTCAGGACAGGGCAAACACTGAAGCTTTCTTT. The entire variable domain, with the rest obtained from reference TRBV30 and TRBJ1-1, is as follows: SQTIHQWPATLVQPVGSPLSLECTVEGTSNPNLYWYRQAAGRGLQLLFYSVGIGQISSEVPQNLSASRPQDRQFILSSKKLLLSDSGFYLCACQDRANTEAFFGQGTRLTVV.

This clone has more than one count but fewer than ten. For the CDR3, the DNA is TGTGCCAGTAGTTACTGGTACCAAGAGACCCAGTACTTC. It translates to CASSYWYQETQYF. This sequence joins TRBV19 and TRBJ2-5; D is uncertain. The CDR3 spans 13 residues. V lost 5 bases to trimming and J lost 0 bases, with 7 bases between them. The V gene's germline CDR1 is LNHDA and CDR2 SQIVND (reference sequence).

V usage is TRBV28 and J usage is TRBJ2-7, with D possibly TRBD1 on 5 matching bases. Looked up from germline, CDR1 is MDHEN and CDR2 is SYDVKM. The CDR3 runs to 13 residues. V was shortened by 1 base and J by 3 bases, with 7 bases between the two germline ends. The CDR3 reads CASSLSGNYEQYF. CDR3 nucleotide sequence: TGTGCCAGCAGTTTATCAGGGAACTACGAGCAGTACTTC.

This chain uses TRBV11-2 with TRBJ1-1; 11 bases agree with TRBD1. The CDR3 sequence is 15 residues long. J gave up 9 bases and V 5 bases, and 11 bases lay outside the gene matches. Germline CDR1 and CDR2: SGHAT and FQNNGV. The CDR3 is CASSHIRDRGGKAFF. DNA for the CDR3: TGTGCCAGCAGCCATATAAGGGACAGGGGGGGAAAAGCTTTCTTT.